The entry below gives a single T cell receptor (beta chain) sequence along with its context. Its antigen is unknown. These data originate in a study of CD4 T cells in relation to SARS-CoV-2 and coronaviruses. General study points: Around two thirds of donors had memory CD4+ clonotypes crossrecognizing SARS-CoV-2 and common cold coronavirus spike.

80,000 to 100,000 naive or memory CD4+ cells were cultured with CEF peptides for about 10 days. CDR3 length: 16 amino acids. Trimming shortened V by 2 bases and J by 4 bases, and 14 bases separated the two germline ends. Germline values: CDR1 SEHNR, CDR2 FQNEAQ (reference sequence). Profiled with immunoSEQ multiplex PCR; TCRdb holds only in-frame clones, not every one. The sample holds 43,000 or so clones, about 80% seen once. The sequenced sample was naive CD4+ T cells from PBMCs, cultured in vitro. The sample's subset: naive CD4+ T cells isolated by negative enrichment. The chain links TRBV7-9 to TRBJ1-4; tentatively, D is TRBD1 (5 bases). The receptor was derived from an adult with COVID-19. The CDR3 spells CASSLSSGPLNEKLFF. In DNA, the CDR3 is TGTGCCAGCAGCTTATCCTCGGGACCGCTTAATGAAAAACTGTTTTTT.